The sequence of this T cell receptor (beta chain) was determined in a study of blood T cell repertoires in COVID-19. Study-wide context: T cells, B-cell-depleted T cells, or PBMCs provided the cDNA or gDNA that served as material.

In the original workflow: The authors estimated nucleated cell counts from reference gene primer amplification. Assay: immunoSEQ multiplex PCR; the TCRdb copy retains only in-frame clones and omits some. V and J calls and clone size are those listed in that table; D and trimming were worked out from the DNA. The sample shows some 53,000 clones, more than 75% of them seen only once. Trimming took 5 bases from V and 0 from J; bases not matched to a gene: 7. Germline CDR1 SGHTA, CDR2 FQGNSA. The CDR3 length is 16 residues. Sequenced input: peripheral blood. This chain links TRBV7-2 with TRBJ2-3; TRBD2 agrees at 8 bases. The sequence was collected from a man in his sixties or seventies with acute or convalescent COVID-19. The CDR3 nucleotides are TGTGCCAGCAGCACTCGGACGGGAGGGAGCACAGATACGCAGTATTTT. Protein product: CASSTRTGGSTDTQYF. Full variable domain (remainder filled in from reference TRBV7-2 and TRBJ2-3): GAGVSQSPSNKVTEKGKDVELRCDPISGHTALYWYRQSLGQGLEFLIYFQGNSAPDKSGLPSDRFSAERTGGSVSTLTIQRTQQEDSAVYLCASSTRTGGSTDTQYFGPGTRLTVL.